These 14 T cell receptor beta chains share one sample of origin, sequenced in a study of cytomegalovirus exposure and HLA in healthy donors. The table came from immunoSEQ multiplex PCR; TCRdb's copy has only in-frame clones and leaves some out. This table has fewer than 130,000 clones, roughly nine tenths appearing once. The source material was PBMCs. These receptors all come from a woman aged 18 to 35 in good health and CMV-seronegative.

The rearrangement joins TRBV4-1 to TRBJ2-1, with no clear D. This CDR3 has 14 amino acids. Germline assignment: CDR1 MGHRA and CDR2 YSYEKL. The V end lost 3 bases, the J end lost 5 bases, and 11 bases lay between the germline ends. CDR3 amino acids: CASSHRIPDNEQFF. The CDR3 DNA sequence: TGCGCCAGCAGCCATCGAATCCCAGACAATGAGCAGTTCTTC.

CDR3 nucleotides: TGTGCCAGCAGCTTCCCCAGGGGAGGGGACGAGCAGTACTTC. Protein product: CASSFPRGGDEQYF. The chain joins TRBV7-2 to TRBJ2-7, with D possibly TRBD2 on 7 matching bases. V was pared by 3 bases and J by 5 bases, with 14 bases between. The CDR3 is made up of 14 amino acids. Germline V gene lookup returns CDR1 SGHTA and CDR2 FQGNSA.

The chain uses TRBV11-2 and TRBJ1-1, with D unclear. The CDR3 loop spans 16 amino acids. Trimming shortened V by 5 bases and J by 0 bases, and 16 bases separated the two germline ends. Germline-derived CDR1 and CDR2 are SGHAT and FQNNGV. CDR3 in DNA: TGTGCCAGCAGCCCCCCACAGACGTGGGTGAACACTGAAGCTTTCTTT. Translating gives CASSPPQTWVNTEAFF. The full variable domain, completed using reference TRBV11-2 and TRBJ1-1, is EAGVAQSPRYKIIEKRQSVAFWCNPISGHATLYWYQQILGQGPKLLIQFQNNGVVDDSQLPKDRFSAERLKGVDSTLKIQPAKLEDSAVYLCASSPPQTWVNTEAFFGQGTRLTVV.

This clone was observed a single time. The V call is TRBV13, the J call TRBJ2-7, with D possibly matching TRBD2 (5 bases). Germline values: CDR1 PRHDT, CDR2 FYEKMQ (reference sequence). Trimming left V 4 bases short and J 0 bases short, with 10 bases between. The length of the CDR3 is 14 residues. The CDR3: CASSSRSGSYEQYF. The CDR3 region has the DNA TGTGCCAGCAGCTCTCGGAGCGGCTCCTACGAGCAGTACTTC.

The chain uses TRBV28 and TRBJ2-3, with TRBD1 matching 8 bases. Germline CDR1 and CDR2: MDHEN and SYDVKM. The CDR3 spans 15 residues. J was trimmed by 4 bases and V by 7 bases; bases with no gene match: 10. The CDR3 protein is CASKTVQGAADTQYF. CDR3 nucleotides: TGTGCCAGCAAGACTGTTCAGGGGGCGGCAGATACGCAGTATTTT. Based on the CDR3 plus reference TRBV28 and TRBJ2-3, the full variable domain is DVKVTQSSRYLVKRTGEKVFLECVQDMDHENMFWYRQDPGLGLRLIYFSYDVKMKEKGDIPEGYSVSREKKERFSLILESASTNQTSMYLCASKTVQGAADTQYFGPGTRLTVL.

The J gene is TRBJ2-7, the V gene TRBV5-8; D is unresolved. The CDR3 is 13 residues long. Germline CDR1 and CDR2: SGHTS and YDEGEE. Trimming cost V 0 bases and J 4 bases, with 8 bases left between them. CDR3 amino acids: CASSLVQFYEQYF. Here the CDR3 DNA reads TGTGCCAGCAGCTTGGTTCAGTTTTACGAGCAGTACTTC.

About this clone itself: Germline is not matched at one junction end, which may reflect a read error. The chain recombines TRBV11-2 with TRBJ1-1; possible D gene TRBD1, 5 bases. This CDR3 has 12 amino acids. The germline V gene has CDR1 SGHAT and CDR2 FQNNGV. Written as DNA, the CDR3 is TGTGCCAGCAGCCTAGACAGTGCTGAAGCTTTCTTT. Its protein product is CASSLDSAEAFF.

DNA for the CDR3: TGTGCCAGTAGTATAACTAGCGGAGGGACCTACGAGCAGTACTTC. It codes for CASSITSGGTYEQYF. This rearrangement joins TRBV19 to TRBJ2-7, with 8 bases that match TRBD2. The CDR3 is 15 residues long. The germline V gene has CDR1 LNHDA and CDR2 SQIVND (reference sequence). The J segment lost 2 bases and the V segment lost 2 bases, leaving 5 bases of the junction unmatched. Full variable domain (rest looked up from reference TRBV19 and TRBJ2-7): DGGITQSPKYLFRKEGQNVTLSCEQNLNHDAMYWYRQDPGQGLRLIYYSQIVNDFQKGDIAEGYSVSREKKESFPLTVTSAQKNPTAFYLCASSITSGGTYEQYFGPGTRLTVT.

The chain is built from TRBV7-9 and TRBJ2-7, with 9 bases matching TRBD2. The CDR3 spans 17 residues. Germline V CDR1 and CDR2: SEHNR, FQNEAQ (reference sequence). With 5 bases clipped from V and 5 bases from J, the junction kept 16 bases outside the gene matches. CDR3 sequence reads: CASSNPIETGLAHEQYF. The DNA for the CDR3 is TGTGCCAGCAGCAACCCCATCGAGACGGGACTAGCCCACGAGCAGTACTTC.

The chain couples TRBV5-1 to TRBJ1-2; unclear D gene. The CDR3 has 15 residues. The germline V and J ends were trimmed by 4 bases and 7 bases, with 20 bases remaining between them. The V gene's germline CDR1 is SGHRS and CDR2 YFSETQ. The CDR3 here is CASSPAGGFHFGYTF. In DNA form, the CDR3 reads TGCGCCAGCAGCCCCGCCGGAGGGTTCCACTTTGGCTACACCTTC.

The chain couples TRBV28 to TRBJ1-2; D possibly corresponds to TRBD1 (6 bases). V gave up 11 bases and J gave up 8 bases, with 24 bases separating them. This CDR3 spans 14 amino acids. The germline V gene encodes CDR1 MDHEN and CDR2 SYDVKM. Here the CDR3 reads CALKRQGLNGGYTF. In nucleotides, the CDR3 is TGTGCCTTAAAGAGGCAGGGGCTGAATGGGGGCTACACCTTC.

This clone has only one observation. The chain couples TRBV4-2 to TRBJ2-3; 9 positions agree with TRBD1. Germline assignment: CDR1 LGHNA and CDR2 YNFKEQ. The length of the CDR3 is 18 residues. V was clipped by 3 bases and J by 7 bases; unmatched bases: 17. The CDR3 here is CASSQVHPGQGSPNTQYF. Written as DNA, the CDR3 is TGTGCCAGCAGCCAGGTACATCCGGGACAGGGATCCCCAAATACGCAGTATTTT.

The chain recombines TRBV16 with TRBJ2-7; 8 nucleotides align to TRBD1. The trim removed 1 base at V and 6 bases at J, leaving 11 bases unmatched. The length of the CDR3 is 16 residues. Germline V gene sequence: CDR1 KGHSY, CDR2 FQNENV. The CDR3 sequence is CASSQLRGQERSEQYF. CDR3 nucleotide sequence: TGTGCCAGCAGCCAATTACGGGGACAGGAAAGGTCCGAGCAGTACTTC.

This clone was observed a handful of times. The chain is built from TRBV19 and TRBJ2-7; perhaps TRBD1 as D (7 bases). CDR1 LNHDA and CDR2 SQIVND come from the germline V gene (reference sequence). This CDR3 is 14 amino acids long. V lost 3 bases and J lost 3, with 12 bases in between. The CDR3 spells CASSIYRGGYEQYF. As DNA, the CDR3 is TGTGCCAGTAGTATTTACAGGGGAGGCTACGAGCAGTACTTC.